The sequence of this TCR beta chain was determined in a study of long-term antiretroviral therapy in people with HIV. Germline CDR1 is LNHDA and CDR2 is SQIVND (reference sequence). V dropped 7 bases and J dropped 4 bases, with 16 bases sitting between them. The CDR3 runs to 14 residues. An immunoSEQ assay, version v3.0, was performed at survey level. Repertoires were generated with immunoSEQ multiplex PCR, while TCRdb's copy carries only in-frame clones and drops some. Of tens of thousands of clones listed, roughly 82% were seen once; the top ten hold approximately 5%. The TCR originated in a man aged 50-60 years with HIV. The chain employs TRBV19 and TRBJ1-2; D is ambiguous. This sample comprised unsorted PBMCs, obtained 0.3 years after starting antiretroviral therapy. CDR3 coding DNA: TGTGCCAGTACCCTCGGACGTGGCCCCTATGGCTACACCTTC. Translation gives CASTLGRGPYGYTF.